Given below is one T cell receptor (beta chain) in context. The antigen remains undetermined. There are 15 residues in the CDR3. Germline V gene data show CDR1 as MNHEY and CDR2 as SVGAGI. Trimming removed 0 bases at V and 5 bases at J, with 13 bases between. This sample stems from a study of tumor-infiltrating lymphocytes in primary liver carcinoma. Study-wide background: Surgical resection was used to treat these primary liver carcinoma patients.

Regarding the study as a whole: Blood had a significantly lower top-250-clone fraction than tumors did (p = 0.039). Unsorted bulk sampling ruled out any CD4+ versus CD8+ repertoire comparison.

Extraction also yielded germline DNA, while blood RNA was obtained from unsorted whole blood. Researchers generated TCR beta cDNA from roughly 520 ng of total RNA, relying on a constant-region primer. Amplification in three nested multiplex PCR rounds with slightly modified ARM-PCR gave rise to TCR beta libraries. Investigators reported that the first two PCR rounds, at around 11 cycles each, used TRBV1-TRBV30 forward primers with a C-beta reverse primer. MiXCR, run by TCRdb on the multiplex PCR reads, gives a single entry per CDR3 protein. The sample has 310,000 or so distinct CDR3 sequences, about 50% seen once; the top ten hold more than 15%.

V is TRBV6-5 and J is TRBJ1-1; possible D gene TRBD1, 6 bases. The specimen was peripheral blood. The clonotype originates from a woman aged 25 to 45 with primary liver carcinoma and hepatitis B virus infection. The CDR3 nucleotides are TGTGCCAGCAGTTACTCCGGGGGCCCGAAGACTGAAGCTTTCTTT. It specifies CASSYSGGPKTEAFF.